This TCR beta chain was sequenced during a study of shared clonotypes between healthy human individuals. Study results and caveats: Clonotype sharing levels among donors were expected to vary with sequencing depth. Naive subsets usually exceeded memory subsets in estimated richness.

Worth noting for this clone: What it binds is unknown.

The germline gives CDR1 SGHNT, CDR2 YYREEE (reference sequence). This CDR3 spans 15 amino acids. V lost 4 bases and J lost 0, with 11 bases in between. Profiled with immunoSEQ multiplex PCR; TCRdb holds only in-frame clones, not every one. This table holds about 1,500,000 clones, about 96% found once. Memory CD4+ cells were the fraction left after CD45RA+ naive selection. The sequence derives from a man aged 25-45 years in good health. The rearrangement uses TRBV5-4 and TRBJ2-4; D tentatively fits TRBD1 or TRBD2 (5 bases each). The source material was naive CD4+ T cells sorted from blood. Subset of the sample: CD45RA+ positively selected. The CDR3 is CASSPGALAKNIQYF. CDR3 nucleotides: TGTGCCAGCAGCCCCGGGGCGCTAGCCAAAAACATTCAGTACTTC. The whole variable domain, filled in from reference TRBV5-4 and TRBJ2-4, reads ETGVTQSPTHLIKTRGQQVTLRCSSQSGHNTVSWYQQALGQGPQFIFQYYREEENGRGNFPPRFSGLQFPNYSSELNVNALELDDSALYLCASSPGALAKNIQYFGAGTRLSVL.